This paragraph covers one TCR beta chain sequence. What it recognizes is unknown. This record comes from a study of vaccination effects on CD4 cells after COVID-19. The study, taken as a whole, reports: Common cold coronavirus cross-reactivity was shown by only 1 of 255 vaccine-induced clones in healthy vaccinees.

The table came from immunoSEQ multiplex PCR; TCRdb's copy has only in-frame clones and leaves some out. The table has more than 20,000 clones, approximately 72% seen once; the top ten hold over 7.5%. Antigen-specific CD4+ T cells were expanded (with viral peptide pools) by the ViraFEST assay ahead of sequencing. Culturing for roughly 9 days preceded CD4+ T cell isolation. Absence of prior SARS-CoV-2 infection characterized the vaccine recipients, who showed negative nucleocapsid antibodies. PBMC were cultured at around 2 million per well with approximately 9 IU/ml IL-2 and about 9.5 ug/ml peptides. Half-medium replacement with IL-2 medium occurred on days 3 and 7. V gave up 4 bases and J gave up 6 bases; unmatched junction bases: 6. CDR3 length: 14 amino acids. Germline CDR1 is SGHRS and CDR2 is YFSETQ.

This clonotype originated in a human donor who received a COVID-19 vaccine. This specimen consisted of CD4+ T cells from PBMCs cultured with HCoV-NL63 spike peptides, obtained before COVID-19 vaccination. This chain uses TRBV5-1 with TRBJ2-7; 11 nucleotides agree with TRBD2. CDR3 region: CASSVGGTSGEQYF. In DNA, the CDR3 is TGCGCCAGCAGCGTGGGGGGGACTAGCGGCGAGCAGTACTTC.